Below, 25 T cell receptor beta chains from the same sample are listed, as sequenced in a study of T cell responses to AZD1222 COVID-19 vaccine. Profiling relied on immunoSEQ multiplex PCR, and the TCRdb table lists in-frame clones only, not all of them. The sample yields about 97,000 clones, around 88% seen once. The material was peripheral blood, obtained on day 0 of AZD1222 vaccination. Receptor source: an adult in good health.

V is TRBV5-4 and J is TRBJ1-4; D is possibly TRBD1 (6 bases). CDR1 SGHNT and CDR2 YYREEE come from the germline V gene (reference sequence). Trimming took off 10 bases at V and 0 bases at J, with 10 bases between the two ends. This CDR3 region has 13 residues. CDR3 DNA: TGTGCCGGCGGGGGCCCAACTAATGAAAAACTGTTTTTT. Amino acids: CAGGGPTNEKLFF. The full variable domain, in which reference TRBV5-4 and TRBJ1-4 provide the parts outside the CDR3, is ETGVTQSPTHLIKTRGQQVTLRCSSQSGHNTVSWYQQALGQGPQFIFQYYREEENGRGNFPPRFSGLQFPNYSSELNVNALELDDSALYLCAGGGPTNEKLFFGSGTQLSVL.

V usage is TRBV6-1 and J usage is TRBJ1-2; D unresolved. Germline assignment: CDR1 MNHNS and CDR2 SASEGT. The CDR3 consists of 13 residues. V was pared by 2 bases and J by 4 bases, with 8 bases between. The CDR3 spells CASSELGSYGYTF. CDR3 nucleotides: TGTGCCAGCAGTGAACTGGGGTCCTATGGCTACACCTTC.

The chain combines TRBV7-3 with TRBJ1-1; TRBD1 agrees at 10 bases. V shed 1 base and J 6 bases; nucleotides not matched to a gene: 5. Germline V gene data show CDR1 as SGHTA and CDR2 as FQGTGA. This CDR3 comprises 15 residues. CDR3 region: CASSLRGTGDPEAFF. CDR3 nucleotide sequence: TGTGCCAGCAGCTTAAGAGGGACAGGGGACCCTGAAGCTTTCTTT.

J is TRBJ2-1 and V is TRBV7-3; TRBD1 aligns across 7 bases. Trimming at V came to 2 bases and at J to 1 base, leaving 2 bases not matched to a gene. The CDR3 extends over 15 amino acids. The germline gives CDR1 SGHTA, CDR2 FQGTGA. The CDR3: CASSLGQASYNEQFF. In nucleotides, the CDR3 is TGTGCCAGCAGCTTAGGACAGGCGTCCTACAATGAGCAGTTCTTC. Combining the CDR3 with reference TRBV7-3 and TRBJ2-1 gives the whole variable domain GAGVSQTPSNKVTEKGKYVELRCDPISGHTALYWYRQSLGQGPEFLIYFQGTGAADDSGLPNDRFFAVRPEGSVSTLKIQRTERGDSAVYLCASSLGQASYNEQFFGPGTRLTVL.

This chain uses TRBV5-1 with TRBJ2-5; D may correspond to TRBD1 or TRBD2 (5 bases each). The CDR3 has 14 amino acids. Germline V gene sequence: CDR1 SGHRS, CDR2 YFSETQ. V dropped 4 bases and J dropped 2 bases, with 12 bases sitting between them. CDR3 DNA sequence: TGCGCCAGCAGCACCGGGACCGCGCAAGAGACCCAGTACTTC. Amino acids: CASSTGTAQETQYF.

V gene TRBV6-2 or TRBV6-3 combines with J gene TRBJ2-7, with D perhaps being TRBD1 or TRBD2 (5 bases each). The CDR3 contains 12 residues. The V and J ends lost 3 bases and 6 bases respectively, with 9 bases between them. Germline CDR1 and CDR2: MNHEY and SVGEGT. The CDR3 region is CASSYGGREQYF. The CDR3 DNA reads TGTGCCAGCAGTTATGGGGGTCGCGAGCAGTACTTC.

To note about this clone: The sample has other DNA sequences that encode this CDR3 too. In DNA form, the CDR3 reads TGTGCCAGTAGTCGGGGGAACACTGAAGCTTTCTTT. Residues: CASSRGNTEAFF. The chain recombines TRBV19 with TRBJ1-1; D unresolved. Trimming cost V 5 bases and J 1 base, with 5 bases left between them. The CDR3 length is 12 residues. Per the germline V gene, CDR1 is LNHDA and CDR2 is SQIVND (reference sequence).

This clone was observed a single time. This sequence joins TRBV5-1 and TRBJ1-5; 10 positions match TRBD1. The CDR3 sequence is 15 residues long. Germline CDR1 is SGHRS and CDR2 is YFSETQ. The V segment lost 4 bases and the J segment 5 bases; nucleotides outside the gene matches: 6. The CDR3 sequence is CASSVGTGEHQPQHF. In DNA, the CDR3 is TGCGCCAGCAGCGTAGGGACAGGGGAACATCAGCCCCAGCATTTT.

V is TRBV18 and J is TRBJ2-3; D unclear. The germline V gene has CDR1 KGHSH and CDR2 LQKENI. Trimming removed 6 bases at V and 6 bases at J, with 7 bases between. This CDR3 comprises 11 residues. This CDR3 is CASSPEDTQYF. The CDR3 DNA follows: TGTGCCAGCTCGCCCGAGGATACGCAGTATTTT.

J is TRBJ2-1 and V is TRBV11-3; 11 nucleotides match TRBD2. Germline lookup yields CDR1 SGHNT and CDR2 YENEEA. This CDR3 spans 14 amino acids. V gave up 5 bases and J gave up 6 bases; unmatched junction bases: 3. The CDR3 region is CASSPGLAGNEQFF. In DNA, the CDR3 is TGTGCCAGCAGCCCCGGACTAGCGGGCAATGAGCAGTTCTTC.

The chain combines TRBV2 with TRBJ2-7; TRBD2 matches at 11 bases. The CDR3 sequence is 14 residues long. V gave up 7 bases and J gave up 6 bases; unmatched junction bases: 8. Germline V gene lookup returns CDR1 SNHLY and CDR2 FYNNEI. The CDR3 nucleotides read TGTGCCAGCACCCTAGCGGGAGGAGGAAGCGAGCAGTACTTC. It encodes CASTLAGGGSEQYF. Combining the CDR3 with reference TRBV2 and TRBJ2-7 gives the whole variable domain EPEVTQTPSHQVTQMGQEVILRCVPISNHLYFYWYRQILGQKVEFLVSFYNNEISEKSEIFDDQFSVERPDGSNFTLKIRSTKLEDSAMYFCASTLAGGGSEQYFGPGTRLTVT.

This chain connects TRBV19 to TRBJ1-1; tentatively, D is TRBD1 (5 bases). CDR1 and CDR2 from the germline V gene are LNHDA and SQIVND (reference sequence). Trimming took off 5 bases at V and 0 bases at J, with 13 bases between the two ends. The CDR3 has 15 residues. CDR3 in DNA: TGTGCCAGTAGTTGGGGGAACCGGATGAACACTGAAGCTTTCTTT. This encodes CASSWGNRMNTEAFF.

The V call is TRBV28, the J call TRBJ1-2, with TRBD1 matching over 8 bases. From germline, CDR1 is MDHEN and CDR2 SYDVKM. CDR3 length equals 14 residues. V dropped 4 bases and J dropped 9; count of bases not matched to a gene: 10. CDR3 nucleotides: TGTGCCAGCAGTTCTGGACAGGGCGCCTGGAGCTACACCTTC. Translation gives CASSSGQGAWSYTF.

This chain uses TRBV28 with TRBJ2-6, with D possibly TRBD1 on 6 matching bases. The CDR3 consists of 13 residues. CDR1 is MDHEN, CDR2 SYDVKM, per germline. The V and J ends lost 10 bases and 4 bases respectively, with 11 bases between them. Written as DNA, the CDR3 is TGTGCCACCAGGGGTTCAGGGGCCAACGTCCTGACTTTC. This sequence encodes CATRGSGANVLTF.

The rearrangement links TRBV28 to TRBJ2-1, with 12 nucleotides matching TRBD2. J lost 4 bases, V lost 2 bases, and 3 bases had no gene match. The CDR3 is 16 residues long. Germline V gene data show CDR1 as MDHEN and CDR2 as SYDVKM. The CDR3 spells CASSLGLAGNYNEQFF. CDR3 sequence (DNA): TGTGCCAGCAGTTTAGGACTAGCGGGAAATTACAATGAGCAGTTCTTC.

This sequence joins TRBV9 and TRBJ2-2; weak D call: TRBD1 (6 bases). CDR3 size: 14 residues. V was clipped by 3 bases and J by 1 base, with 7 bases between them. CDR1 SGDLS and CDR2 YYNGEE come from the germline V gene. CDR3 sequence: CASSAGQNTGELFF. The CDR3 region has the DNA TGTGCCAGCAGCGCGGGACAGAACACCGGGGAGCTGTTTTTT. Supplemented by reference TRBV9 and TRBJ2-2, the full variable domain reads DSGVTQTPKHLITATGQRVTLRCSPRSGDLSVYWYQQSLDQGLQFLIQYYNGEERAKGNILERFSAQQFPDLHSELNLSSLELGDSALYFCASSAGQNTGELFFGEGSRLTVL.

This clone was seen once. The chain couples TRBV2 to TRBJ1-2; possibly TRBD1 for D (6 bases). CDR3 size: 15 residues. The ends were cut back, 5 bases at V and 4 bases at J, with 17 bases in the middle. From germline, CDR1 is SNHLY and CDR2 FYNNEI. The CDR3: CASSLTSGASYGYTF. In nucleotides, the CDR3 is TGTGCCAGCAGTCTAACATCAGGGGCCAGCTATGGCTACACCTTC.

The chain has TRBV7-8 and TRBJ1-4; 7 nucleotides match TRBD1. The germline V gene has CDR1 SGHVS and CDR2 FQNEAQ. V trimming: 6 bases; J trimming: 0 bases; junction bases outside the gene matches: 10. CDR3 length equals 17 residues. The CDR3 DNA follows: TGTGCCAGCAGTTACAATCTACAGGGGCCAACTAATGAAAAACTGTTTTTT. Protein product: CASSYNLQGPTNEKLFF.

The chain is built from TRBV6-2 or TRBV6-3 and TRBJ2-7, with 9 bases fitting TRBD1. V lost 4 bases and J lost 3; bases outside the gene matches: 13. The CDR3 length is 17 residues. Germline V gene data show CDR1 as MNHEY and CDR2 as SVGEGT. The CDR3: CASSFGVSGTGIYEQYF. In DNA, the CDR3 is TGTGCCAGCAGTTTCGGCGTCTCCGGGACAGGGATCTACGAGCAGTACTTC.

Of note for this clone: One end of the junction does not line up with germline, which may come from a read error. The genes are TRBV9 and TRBJ2-3; a possible D gene is TRBD2 (6 bases). Germline V gene sequence: CDR1 SGDLS, CDR2 YYNGEE. This CDR3 is 14 amino acids long. CDR3 in DNA: TGTGCCAGCAGCGATCTTACTAGCACGGATACGCAGTATTTT. Its translation is CASSDLTSTDTQYF. Full variable domain (missing parts from reference TRBV9 and TRBJ2-3): DSGVTQTPKHLITATGQRVTLRCSPRSGDLSVYWYQQSLDQGLQFLIQYYNGEERAKGNILERFSAQQFPDLHSELNLSSLELGDSALYFCASSDLTSTDTQYFGPGTRLTVL.

The rearrangement joins TRBV7-3 to TRBJ1-1, with a weak D call TRBD1 (6 bases). There are 14 residues in the CDR3. V was clipped by 5 bases and J by 4 bases, with 14 bases between them. The germline V gene has CDR1 SGHTA and CDR2 FQGTGA. The CDR3 bases are TGTGCCAGCAGCCCCCAAGGAGGGGGCACTGAAGCTTTCTTT. The encoded protein is CASSPQGGGTEAFF.

The chain couples TRBV6-2 or TRBV6-3 to TRBJ1-5, with unresolved D. Germline values: CDR1 MNHEY, CDR2 SVGEGT. V dropped 2 bases and J dropped 0 bases, with 11 bases sitting between them. CDR3 length: 16 residues. This chain's CDR3 is CASSYRAAYSNQPQHF. The CDR3 bases are TGTGCCAGCAGTTACAGGGCAGCATATAGCAATCAGCCCCAGCATTTT.

V gene TRBV10-3 combines with J gene TRBJ1-6; D ambiguous. There are 15 residues in the CDR3. The V end lost 7 bases, the J end lost 7 bases, and 17 bases lay between the germline ends. The germline gives CDR1 ENHRY, CDR2 SYGVKD. DNA for the CDR3: TGTGCCATCAAAGGAATCTTGGACGCAAATTCACCCCTCCACTTT. Translating it yields CAIKGILDANSPLHF.

V is TRBV4-2 and J is TRBJ2-7; D perhaps matches TRBD2 (5 bases). V shed 3 bases and J shed 1 base, with 16 bases lying between them. The CDR3 has 16 residues. Germline CDR1 reads LGHNA; CDR2 reads YNFKEQ. The CDR3: CASSQDGLEPSYEQYF. The DNA for the CDR3 is TGTGCCAGCAGCCAGGACGGACTGGAGCCTTCCTACGAGCAGTACTTC.

This chain connects TRBV5-1 to TRBJ2-1; 8 bases are shared with TRBD2. Germline V gene sequence: CDR1 SGHRS, CDR2 YFSETQ. This CDR3 comprises 16 residues. V lost 1 base and J lost 7; bases outside the gene matches: 10. In nucleotides, the CDR3 is TGCGCCAGCAGCTTGAGAGGGGCTAGCGGGTATAATGAGCAGTTCTTC. This gives the protein CASSLRGASGYNEQFF.